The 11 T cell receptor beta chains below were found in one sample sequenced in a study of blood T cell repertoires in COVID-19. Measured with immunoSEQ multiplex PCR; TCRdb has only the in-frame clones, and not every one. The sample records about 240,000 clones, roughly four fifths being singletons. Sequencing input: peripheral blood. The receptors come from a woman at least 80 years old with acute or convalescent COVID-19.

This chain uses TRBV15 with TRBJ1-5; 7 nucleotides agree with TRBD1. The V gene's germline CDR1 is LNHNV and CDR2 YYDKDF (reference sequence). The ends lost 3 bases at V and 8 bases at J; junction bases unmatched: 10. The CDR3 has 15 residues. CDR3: CATSRARDRREPQHF. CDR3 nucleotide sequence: TGTGCCACCAGCAGGGCCCGGGACAGAAGGGAGCCCCAGCATTTT.

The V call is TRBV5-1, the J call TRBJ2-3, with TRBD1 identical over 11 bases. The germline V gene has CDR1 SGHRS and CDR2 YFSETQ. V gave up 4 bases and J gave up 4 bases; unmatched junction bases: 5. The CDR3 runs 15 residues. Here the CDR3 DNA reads TGCGCCAGCAGCCTTGAGGGACAGGGGGCAGATACGCAGTATTTT. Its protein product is CASSLEGQGADTQYF.

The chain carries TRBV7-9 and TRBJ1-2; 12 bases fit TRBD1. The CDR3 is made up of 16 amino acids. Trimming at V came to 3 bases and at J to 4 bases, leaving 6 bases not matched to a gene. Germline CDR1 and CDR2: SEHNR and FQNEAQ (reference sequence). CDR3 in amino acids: CASSFHGTGGSYGYTF. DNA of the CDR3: TGTGCCAGCAGCTTCCACGGGACAGGGGGCAGCTATGGCTACACCTTC.

CDR3 sequence reads: CASTIITGVAGNTIYF. In DNA, the CDR3 is TGTGCCAGCACTATAATTACAGGGGTTGCTGGAAACACCATATATTTT. This chain joins TRBV2 and TRBJ1-3; 7 bases fit TRBD1. Germline values: CDR1 SNHLY, CDR2 FYNNEI. This CDR3 comprises 16 residues. V dropped 7 bases and J dropped 2; count of bases not matched to a gene: 11. Combining the CDR3 with reference TRBV2 and TRBJ1-3 gives the whole variable domain EPEVTQTPSHQVTQMGQEVILRCVPISNHLYFYWYRQILGQKVEFLVSFYNNEISEKSEIFDDQFSVERPDGSNFTLKIRSTKLEDSAMYFCASTIITGVAGNTIYFGEGSWLTVV.

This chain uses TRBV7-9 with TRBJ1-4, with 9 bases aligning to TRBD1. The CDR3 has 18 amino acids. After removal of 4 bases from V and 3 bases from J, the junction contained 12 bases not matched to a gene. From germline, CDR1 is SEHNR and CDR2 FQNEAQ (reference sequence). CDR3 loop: CASSSITGTGRANEKLFF. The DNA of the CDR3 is TGTGCCAGCAGCTCCATAACCGGGACAGGGCGGGCTAATGAAAAACTGTTTTTT.

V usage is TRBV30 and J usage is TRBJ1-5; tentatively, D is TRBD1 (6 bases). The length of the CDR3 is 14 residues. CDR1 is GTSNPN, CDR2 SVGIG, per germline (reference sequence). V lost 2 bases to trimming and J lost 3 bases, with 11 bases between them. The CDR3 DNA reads TGTGCCTGGAGTCGAACAGGGCTCAATCAGCCCCAGCATTTT. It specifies CAWSRTGLNQPQHF.

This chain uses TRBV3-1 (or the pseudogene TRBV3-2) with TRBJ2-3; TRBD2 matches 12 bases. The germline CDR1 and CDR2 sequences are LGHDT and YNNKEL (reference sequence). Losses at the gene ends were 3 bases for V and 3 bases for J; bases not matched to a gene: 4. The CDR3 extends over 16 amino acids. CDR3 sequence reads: CASSQGTSGSTDTQYF. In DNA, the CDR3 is TGTGCCAGCAGCCAGGGGACTAGCGGGTCGACAGATACGCAGTATTTT.

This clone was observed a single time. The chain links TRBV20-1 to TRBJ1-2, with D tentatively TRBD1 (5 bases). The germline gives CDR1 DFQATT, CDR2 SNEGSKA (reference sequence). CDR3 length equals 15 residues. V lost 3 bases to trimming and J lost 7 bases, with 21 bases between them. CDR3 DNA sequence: TGCAGTGCTAGTAAGGCGCACCGTGGGGGACTTGGCTACACCTTC. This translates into CSASKAHRGGLGYTF.

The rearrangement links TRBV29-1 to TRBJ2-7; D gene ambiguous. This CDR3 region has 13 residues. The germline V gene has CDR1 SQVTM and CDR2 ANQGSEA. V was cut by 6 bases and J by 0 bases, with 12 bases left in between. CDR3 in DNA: TGCAGCGTAATGACACTTAACTCCTACGAGCAGTACTTC. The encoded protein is CSVMTLNSYEQYF.

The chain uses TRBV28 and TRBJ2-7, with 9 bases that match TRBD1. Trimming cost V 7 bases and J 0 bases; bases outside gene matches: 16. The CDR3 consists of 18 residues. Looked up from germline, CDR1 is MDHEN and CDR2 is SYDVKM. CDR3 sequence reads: CASIGTGRTGASSYEQYF. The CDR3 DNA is TGTGCCAGCATTGGGACAGGGCGAACGGGGGCTTCCTCCTACGAGCAGTACTTC. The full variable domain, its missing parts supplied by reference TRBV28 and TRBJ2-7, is DVKVTQSSRYLVKRTGEKVFLECVQDMDHENMFWYRQDPGLGLRLIYFSYDVKMKEKGDIPEGYSVSREKKERFSLILESASTNQTSMYLCASIGTGRTGASSYEQYFGPGTRLTVT.

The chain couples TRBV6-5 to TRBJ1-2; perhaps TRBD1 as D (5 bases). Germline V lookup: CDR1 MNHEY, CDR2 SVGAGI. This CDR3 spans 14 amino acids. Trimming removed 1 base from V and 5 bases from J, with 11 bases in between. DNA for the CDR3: TGTGCCAGCAGTTACTTTGGGACTGATTATGGCTACACCTTC. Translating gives CASSYFGTDYGYTF.